Below are 5 T cell receptor beta chains sequenced from a single sample in a study of T cells after yellow fever vaccination. MiXCR was run by TCRdb on the 5' RACE reads, yielding one entry per CDR3 protein. The data show 300,000 to 400,000 distinct CDR3 sequences, with roughly 9.4% seen just once and more than 15% held by the top ten. The sequencing used PBMCs, collected on the day of the first yellow fever vaccination. The receptors were sampled from a man aged 18-30 years who received the YFV17D yellow fever vaccine.

The V gene is TRBV4-3, the J gene TRBJ2-4, with D perhaps being TRBD1 or TRBD2 (6 bases each). V was pared by 4 bases and J by 3 bases, with 16 bases between. This CDR3 region has 16 residues. CDR1 is LGHNA and CDR2 is YSLEER in the germline V gene. Here the CDR3 reads CASSPGGGLGKNIQYF. The DNA for the CDR3 is TGCGCCAGCAGCCCCGGTGGGGGGCTAGGCAAAAACATTCAGTACTTC.

The J gene is TRBJ2-2, the V gene TRBV20-1, with 10 bases that match TRBD2. Unmatched junction bases numbered 11, after V lost 0 bases and J lost 4 bases. The germline V gene has CDR1 DFQATT and CDR2 SNEGSKA (reference sequence). The CDR3 has 18 amino acids. The CDR3 is CSARDPASGGSSTGELFF. The CDR3 DNA is TGCAGTGCTAGAGATCCGGCTAGCGGGGGCTCGAGCACCGGGGAGCTGTTTTTT.

The chain employs TRBV9 and TRBJ1-4; D not resolved. Germline assignment: CDR1 SGDLS and CDR2 YYNGEE. V lost 0 bases and J lost 5, with 5 bases in between. CDR3 length: 13 residues. The CDR3 DNA reads as TGTGCCAGCAGCGTAGTCCCGAATGAAAAACTGTTTTTT. Residues: CASSVVPNEKLFF.

The chain links TRBV9 to TRBJ2-7; 7 bases line up with TRBD1. This CDR3 is built from 14 residues. J lost 0 bases, V lost 1 base, and 1 base had no gene match. The germline V gene encodes CDR1 SGDLS and CDR2 YYNGEE. CDR3 in DNA: TGTGCCAGCAGCGTAAGGGACAGCTCCTACGAGCAGTACTTC. Protein: CASSVRDSSYEQYF.

This rearrangement joins TRBV7-9 to TRBJ2-5, with D unclear. The CDR3 sequence is 11 residues long. V lost 5 bases and J lost 10, with 11 bases in between. Germline V gene data show CDR1 as SEHNR and CDR2 as FQNEAQ (reference sequence). The CDR3 DNA is TGTGCCAGCAGCGACGACTCCATCCAGTACTTC. Its translation is CASSDDSIQYF.